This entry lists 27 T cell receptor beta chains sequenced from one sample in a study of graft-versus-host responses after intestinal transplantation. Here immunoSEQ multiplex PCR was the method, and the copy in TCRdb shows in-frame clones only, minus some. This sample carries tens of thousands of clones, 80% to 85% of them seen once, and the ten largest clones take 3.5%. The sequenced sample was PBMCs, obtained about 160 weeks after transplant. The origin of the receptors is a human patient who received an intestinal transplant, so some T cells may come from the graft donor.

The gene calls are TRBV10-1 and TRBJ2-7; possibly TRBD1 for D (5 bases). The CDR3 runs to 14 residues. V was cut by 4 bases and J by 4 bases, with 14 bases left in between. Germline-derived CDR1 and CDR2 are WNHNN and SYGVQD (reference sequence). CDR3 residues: CASSGRPGPYEQYF. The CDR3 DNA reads TGCGCCAGCAGTGGCCGCCCAGGGCCTTACGAGCAGTACTTC.

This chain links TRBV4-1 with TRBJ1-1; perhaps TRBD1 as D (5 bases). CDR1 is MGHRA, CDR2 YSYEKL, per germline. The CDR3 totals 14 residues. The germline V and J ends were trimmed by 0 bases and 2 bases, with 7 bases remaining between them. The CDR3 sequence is CASSQDQGNTEAFF. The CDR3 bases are TGCGCCAGCAGCCAAGATCAGGGAAACACTGAAGCTTTCTTT.

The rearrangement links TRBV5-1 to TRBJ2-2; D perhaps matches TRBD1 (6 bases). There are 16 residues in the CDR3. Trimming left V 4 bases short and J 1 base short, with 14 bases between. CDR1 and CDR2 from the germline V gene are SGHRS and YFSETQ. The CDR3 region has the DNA TGCGCCAGCAGCCCCCCACAGGGATGGAACACCGGGGAGCTGTTTTTT. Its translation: CASSPPQGWNTGELFF. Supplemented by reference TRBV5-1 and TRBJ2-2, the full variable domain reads KAGVTQTPRYLIKTRGQQVTLSCSPISGHRSVSWYQQTPGQGLQFLFEYFSETQRNKGNFPGRFSGRQFSNSRSEMNVSTLELGDSALYLCASSPPQGWNTGELFFGEGSRLTVL.

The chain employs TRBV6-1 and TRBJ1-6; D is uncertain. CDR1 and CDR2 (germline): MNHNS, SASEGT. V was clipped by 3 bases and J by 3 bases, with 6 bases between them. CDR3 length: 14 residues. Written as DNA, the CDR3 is TGTGCCAGCAGTGAGAGGGACTATAATTCACCCCTCCACTTT. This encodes CASSERDYNSPLHF.

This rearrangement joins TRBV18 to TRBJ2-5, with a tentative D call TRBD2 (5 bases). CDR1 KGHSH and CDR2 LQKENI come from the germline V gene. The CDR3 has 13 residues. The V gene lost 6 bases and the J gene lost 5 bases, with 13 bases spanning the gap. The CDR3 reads CASSSGRRETQYF. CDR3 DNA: TGTGCCAGCTCGAGTGGCCGGAGGGAGACCCAGTACTTC. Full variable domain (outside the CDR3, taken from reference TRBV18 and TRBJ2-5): NAGVMQNPRHLVRRRGQEARLRCSPMKGHSHVYWYRQLPEEGLKFMVYLQKENIIDESGMPKERFSAEFPKEGPSILRIQQVVRGDSAAYFCASSSGRRETQYFGPGTRLLVL.

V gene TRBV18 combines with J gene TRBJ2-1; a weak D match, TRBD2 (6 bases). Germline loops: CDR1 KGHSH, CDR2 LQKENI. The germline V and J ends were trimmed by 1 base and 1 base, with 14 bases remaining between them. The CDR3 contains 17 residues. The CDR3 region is CASSPRVEGRSYNEQFF. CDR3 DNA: TGTGCCAGCTCACCACGGGTGGAGGGGAGATCCTACAATGAGCAGTTCTTC.

The CDR3 loop reads CASSVGAEQFF. CDR3 sequence (DNA): TGTGCCAGCAGTGTAGGAGCTGAGCAGTTCTTC. The J gene is TRBJ2-1, the V gene TRBV2, with D unresolved. Trimming pared 4 bases from V and 9 bases from J, leaving 7 bases between. This CDR3 has 11 amino acids. The germline V gene has CDR1 SNHLY and CDR2 FYNNEI.

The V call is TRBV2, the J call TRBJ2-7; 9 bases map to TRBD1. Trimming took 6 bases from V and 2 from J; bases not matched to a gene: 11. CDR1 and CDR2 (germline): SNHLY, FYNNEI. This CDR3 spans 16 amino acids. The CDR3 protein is CASSVSGGQGPYEQYF. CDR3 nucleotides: TGTGCCAGCAGCGTCTCCGGGGGACAGGGCCCCTACGAGCAGTACTTC.

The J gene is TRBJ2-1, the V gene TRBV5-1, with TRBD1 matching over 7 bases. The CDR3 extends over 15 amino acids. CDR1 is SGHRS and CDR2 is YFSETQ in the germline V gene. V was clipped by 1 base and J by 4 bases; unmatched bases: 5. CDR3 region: CASSLRDSPYNEQFF. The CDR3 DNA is TGCGCCAGCAGCTTGCGGGACAGCCCATACAATGAGCAGTTCTTC.

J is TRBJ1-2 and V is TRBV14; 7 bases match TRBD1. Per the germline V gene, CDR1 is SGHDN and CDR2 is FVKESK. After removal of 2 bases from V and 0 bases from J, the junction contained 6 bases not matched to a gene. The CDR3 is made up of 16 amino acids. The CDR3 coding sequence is TGTGCCAGCAGCCAATTACAGGGGAAAGCTAACTATGGCTACACCTTC. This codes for CASSQLQGKANYGYTF.

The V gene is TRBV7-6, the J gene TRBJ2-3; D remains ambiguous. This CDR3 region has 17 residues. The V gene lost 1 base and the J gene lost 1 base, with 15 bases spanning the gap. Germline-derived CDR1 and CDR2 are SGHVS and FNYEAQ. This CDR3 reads CASSLGSAAARTDTQYF. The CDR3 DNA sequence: TGTGCCAGCAGCTTAGGCTCTGCAGCAGCCCGCACAGATACGCAGTATTTT.

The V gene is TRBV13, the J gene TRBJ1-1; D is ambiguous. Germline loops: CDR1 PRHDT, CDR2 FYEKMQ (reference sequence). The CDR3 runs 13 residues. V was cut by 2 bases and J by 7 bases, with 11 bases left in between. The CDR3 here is CASSLNPAGEAFF. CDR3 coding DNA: TGTGCCAGCAGCTTAAATCCCGCAGGTGAAGCTTTCTTT.

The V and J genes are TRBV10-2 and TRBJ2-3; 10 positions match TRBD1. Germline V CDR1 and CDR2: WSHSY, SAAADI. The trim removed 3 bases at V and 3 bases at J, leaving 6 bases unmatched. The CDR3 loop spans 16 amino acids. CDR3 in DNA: TGCGCCAGCAGTGATTGGGCGGGACAGGGGACAGATACGCAGTATTTT. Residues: CASSDWAGQGTDTQYF.

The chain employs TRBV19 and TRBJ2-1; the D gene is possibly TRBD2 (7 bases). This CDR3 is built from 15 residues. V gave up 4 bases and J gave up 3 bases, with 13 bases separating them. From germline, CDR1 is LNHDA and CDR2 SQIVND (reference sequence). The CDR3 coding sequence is TGTGCCAGTAGTAGCCCAGGGGAGGGCTACAATGAGCAGTTCTTC. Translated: CASSSPGEGYNEQFF. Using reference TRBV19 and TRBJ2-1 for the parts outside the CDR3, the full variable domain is DGGITQSPKYLFRKEGQNVTLSCEQNLNHDAMYWYRQDPGQGLRLIYYSQIVNDFQKGDIAEGYSVSREKKESFPLTVTSAQKNPTAFYLCASSSPGEGYNEQFFGPGTRLTVL.

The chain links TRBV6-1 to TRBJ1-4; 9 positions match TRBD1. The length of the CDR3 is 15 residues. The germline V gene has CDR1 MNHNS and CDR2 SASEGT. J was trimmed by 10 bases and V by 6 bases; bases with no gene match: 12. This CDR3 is CASSSLPGTGLKLFF. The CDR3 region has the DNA TGTGCCAGCAGCAGTTTACCCGGGACAGGGTTAAAACTGTTTTTT.

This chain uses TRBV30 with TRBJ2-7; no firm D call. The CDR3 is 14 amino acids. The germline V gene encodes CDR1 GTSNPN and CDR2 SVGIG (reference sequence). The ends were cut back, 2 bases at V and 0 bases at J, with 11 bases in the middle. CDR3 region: CAWSSAPSSYEQYF. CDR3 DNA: TGTGCCTGGAGTTCGGCACCGAGCTCCTACGAGCAGTACTTC. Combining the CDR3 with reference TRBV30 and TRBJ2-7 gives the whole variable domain SQTIHQWPATLVQPVGSPLSLECTVEGTSNPNLYWYRQAAGRGLQLLFYSVGIGQISSEVPQNLSASRPQDRQFILSSKKLLLSDSGFYLCAWSSAPSSYEQYFGPGTRLTVT.

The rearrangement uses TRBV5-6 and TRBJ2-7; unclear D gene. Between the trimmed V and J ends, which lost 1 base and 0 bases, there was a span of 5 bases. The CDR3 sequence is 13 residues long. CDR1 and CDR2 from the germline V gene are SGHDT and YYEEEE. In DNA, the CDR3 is TGTGCCAGCAGCTTGACGGGCTCCTACGAGCAGTACTTC. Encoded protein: CASSLTGSYEQYF. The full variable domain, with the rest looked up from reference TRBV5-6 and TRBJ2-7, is DAGVTQSPTHLIKTRGQQVTLRCSPKSGHDTVSWYQQALGQGPQFIFQYYEEEERQRGNFPDRFSGHQFPNYSSELNVNALLLGDSALYLCASSLTGSYEQYFGPGTRLTVT.

This chain's CDR3 is CASSLTASSYNSPLHF. The CDR3 DNA reads as TGTGCCAGCAGCTTGACGGCGAGCTCCTATAATTCACCCCTCCACTTT. The chain has TRBV5-8 and TRBJ1-6, with unresolved D. This CDR3 is 16 amino acids long. Trimming took 1 base from V and 0 from J, leaving 8 bases between them. CDR1 and CDR2 (germline): SGHTS, YDEGEE.

DNA for the CDR3: TGTGCCAGTAGTATCTGGGCGGGAGGGCTCCGGAATGAGCAGTTCTTC. This translates into CASSIWAGGLRNEQFF. The V gene is TRBV19, the J gene TRBJ2-1, with 9 bases aligning to TRBD2. CDR3 length: 16 residues. V lost 3 bases and J lost 7; bases outside the gene matches: 10. The germline V gene has CDR1 LNHDA and CDR2 SQIVND (reference sequence).

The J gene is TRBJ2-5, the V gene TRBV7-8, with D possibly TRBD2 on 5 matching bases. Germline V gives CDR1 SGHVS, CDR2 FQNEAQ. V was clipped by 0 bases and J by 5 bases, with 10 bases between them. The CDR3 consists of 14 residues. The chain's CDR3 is CASSLAHSGETQYF. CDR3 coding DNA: TGTGCCAGCAGCTTAGCTCATTCGGGGGAGACCCAGTACTTC.

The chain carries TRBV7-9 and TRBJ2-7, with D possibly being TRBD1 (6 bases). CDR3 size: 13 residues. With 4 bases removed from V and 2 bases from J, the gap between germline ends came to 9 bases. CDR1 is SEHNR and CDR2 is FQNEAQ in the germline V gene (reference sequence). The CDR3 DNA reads TGTGCCAGCAGCTACAGGACAGCCTACGAGCAGTACTTC. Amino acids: CASSYRTAYEQYF.

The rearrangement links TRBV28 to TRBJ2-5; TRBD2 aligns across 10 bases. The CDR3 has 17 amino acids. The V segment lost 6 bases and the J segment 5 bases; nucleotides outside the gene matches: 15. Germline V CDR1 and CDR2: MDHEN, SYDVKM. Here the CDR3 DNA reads TGTGCCAGCAGACGAGGGGGGCCAGCGGGAGGGCCCGAGACCCAGTACTTC. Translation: CASRRGGPAGGPETQYF.

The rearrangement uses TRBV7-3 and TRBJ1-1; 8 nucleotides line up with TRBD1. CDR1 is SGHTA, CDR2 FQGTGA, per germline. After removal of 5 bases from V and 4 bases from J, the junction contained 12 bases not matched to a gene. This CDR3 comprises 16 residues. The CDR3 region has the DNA TGTGCCAGCAGCATCGAGAACAGGGGGTTGGGCACTGAAGCTTTCTTT. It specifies CASSIENRGLGTEAFF.

The CDR3 here is CASSLWAAGNEQFF. DNA of the CDR3: TGTGCCAGCAGTTTATGGGCCGCCGGCAATGAGCAGTTCTTC. V usage is TRBV27 and J usage is TRBJ2-1; no reliable D call. The CDR3 totals 14 residues. V was cut by 1 base and J by 6 bases, with 10 bases left in between. Germline CDR1 MNHEY, CDR2 SMNVEV (reference sequence).

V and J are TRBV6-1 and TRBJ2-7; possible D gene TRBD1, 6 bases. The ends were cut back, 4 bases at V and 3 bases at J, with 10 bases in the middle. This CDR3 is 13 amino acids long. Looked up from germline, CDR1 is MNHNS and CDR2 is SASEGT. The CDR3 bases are TGTGCCAGCAGTGGGTGGGACAACTACGAGCAGTACTTC. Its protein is CASSGWDNYEQYF.

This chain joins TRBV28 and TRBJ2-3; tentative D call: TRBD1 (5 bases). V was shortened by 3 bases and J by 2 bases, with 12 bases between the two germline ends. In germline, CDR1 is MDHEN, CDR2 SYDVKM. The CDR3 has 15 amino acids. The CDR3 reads CASSLGLTFTDTQYF. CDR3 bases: TGTGCCAGCAGTTTGGGGCTGACCTTCACAGATACGCAGTATTTT.

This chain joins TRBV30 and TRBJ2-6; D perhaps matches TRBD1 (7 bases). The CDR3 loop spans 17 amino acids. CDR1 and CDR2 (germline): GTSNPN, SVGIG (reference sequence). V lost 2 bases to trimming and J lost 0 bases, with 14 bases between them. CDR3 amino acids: CAWSRAGGTSGANVLTF. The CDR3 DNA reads TGTGCCTGGAGTAGGGCAGGGGGGACCTCTGGGGCCAACGTCCTGACTTTC.